One T cell receptor (beta chain) is described in this entry. Its antigen is currently unknown. Every patient had relapsed following autologous stem cell transplantation, and cohorts differed in brentuximab vedotin exposure. Clones were read by immunoSEQ multiplex PCR, and TCRdb kept only the in-frame ones, dropping some. Of over 50,000 clones in the sample, just under 75% were seen once. The sample originates from a study of PD-1 blockade in classical Hodgkin lymphoma. General study results and limits: Still unresolved is the cause of the repertoire differences, which may be disease activity or prior therapy.

CDR1 is SGHAT, CDR2 FQNNGV, per germline. V was clipped by 2 bases and J by 14 bases; unmatched bases: 12. This CDR3 comprises 14 residues. Specimen: peripheral blood mononuclear cells (PBMCs), collected before the second cycle of nivolumab. This clonotype originated in a human donor with classical Hodgkin lymphoma. The V call is TRBV11-2, the J call TRBJ2-1, with 7 bases aligning to TRBD2. The DNA of the CDR3 is TGTGCCAGCAGCTTATGGGCTAGCGGAGACGAGAAGTTCTTC. This encodes CASSLWASGDEKFF.